This T cell receptor (beta chain) was retrieved from a study of T cell repertoires in cytomegalovirus infection. Study information: Through public TCR beta signatures, both CMV infection and matching HLA type were indicated. Study-level points and caveats: HLA-C-restricted CMV-specific TCR beta clonotypes prevailed in the ex vivo response.

MiXCR, run by TCRdb on the reads, gives a single entry per CDR3 protein. The table lists about 83,000 distinct CDR3 sequences, 25% to 30% of them singletons, with roughly 71% in the top ten. Germline CDR1 SGHDT, CDR2 YYEEEE. V lost 5 bases, J lost 2 bases, and 7 bases lay in between. The CDR3 has 12 residues. Points on this clonotype: Its antigen is unidentified.

The rearrangement joins TRBV5-6 to TRBJ1-1; D ambiguous. Sequences were derived from CD8+ T cells from cultured PBMCs, sampled from culture after CMV antigen stimulation. This receptor was identified in a human donor in good health (CMV status not recorded). Some clones in this sample may be carry-over from other donors' samples. CDR3 coding DNA: TGTGCCAGCAGGAGATATAACACTGAAGCTTTCTTT. This translates into CASRRYNTEAFF.